Presented here are 30 T cell receptor beta chains from one specimen sequenced in a study of blood T cell repertoires in COVID-19. Libraries were prepared by immunoSEQ multiplex PCR; TCRdb keeps only in-frame clonotypes and omits some of them. The sample shows approximately 230,000 clones, roughly four fifths of them seen only once. The specimen sequenced was peripheral blood. The origin of the receptors is a man older than 75 with acute or convalescent COVID-19.

This chain connects TRBV5-1 to TRBJ2-1; TRBD2 agrees at 15 bases. The CDR3 runs 17 residues. The junction had 11 bases not matched to a gene; V was cut back by 9 bases and J by 4 bases. The germline CDR1 and CDR2 sequences are SGHRS and YFSETQ. The CDR3 DNA reads TGCGCCACCCGGACAGGGACTAGCGGGGGGCTTTACAATGAGCAGTTCTTC. This translates into CATRTGTSGGLYNEQFF.

V usage is TRBV7-6 and J usage is TRBJ1-3; no clear D. CDR1 and CDR2 from the germline V gene are SGHVS and FNYEAQ. This CDR3 spans 15 amino acids. V was cut by 2 bases and J by 4 bases, with 12 bases left in between. The CDR3, as DNA: TGTGCCAGCAGCTTACAGATCCTTTCGGGAAACACCATATATTTT. Amino acid sequence: CASSLQILSGNTIYF.

This clone has only a few counts. The chain carries TRBV27 and TRBJ1-2; 7 positions agree with TRBD1. CDR3 length equals 17 residues. V was clipped by 2 bases and J by 0 bases; unmatched bases: 9. Germline lookup yields CDR1 MNHEY and CDR2 SMNVEV (reference sequence). CDR3 loop: CASSLNPPQGTNYGYTF. The CDR3 DNA is TGTGCCAGCAGTTTAAACCCGCCACAGGGGACTAACTATGGCTACACCTTC.

This chain connects TRBV6-5 to TRBJ1-2, with D possibly matching TRBD1 (6 bases). V lost 6 bases and J lost 4, with 12 bases in between. This CDR3 region has 13 residues. Germline CDR1 is MNHEY and CDR2 is SVGAGI. The CDR3 sequence: CASSRTGTYGYTF. Here the CDR3 DNA reads TGTGCCAGCAGCCGTACAGGGACCTATGGCTACACCTTC.

The V and J genes are TRBV7-2 and TRBJ1-2; perhaps TRBD1 as D (5 bases). The CDR3 is made up of 16 amino acids. Germline V gene data show CDR1 as SGHTA and CDR2 as FQGNSA. V gave up 5 bases and J gave up 4 bases, with 20 bases separating them. The CDR3 sequence: CASSPNPYQGSYGYTF. CDR3 nucleotides: TGTGCCAGCAGCCCTAACCCCTACCAGGGTAGCTATGGCTACACCTTC.

The chain carries TRBV5-1 and TRBJ2-7; D is undetermined. The CDR3 runs to 12 residues. The ends were cut back, 0 bases at V and 7 bases at J, with 8 bases in the middle. CDR1 and CDR2 (germline): SGHRS, YFSETQ. The CDR3 here is CASSLGLREQYF. The CDR3 DNA follows: TGCGCCAGCAGCTTGGGACTGCGGGAGCAGTACTTC.

V gene TRBV10-3 combines with J gene TRBJ2-7; 7 bases line up with TRBD1. The CDR3 sequence is 18 residues long. CDR1 is ENHRY and CDR2 is SYGVKD in the germline V gene. Germline trimming cut 2 bases from V and 4 bases from J; bases unmatched to any gene: 17. In nucleotides, the CDR3 is TGTGCCATCAGTGAGCGAGGGACAGTGGTACAGGCTCTTTACGAGCAGTACTTC. Protein: CAISERGTVVQALYEQYF.

This clone was counted only a few times. The gene calls are TRBV5-1 and TRBJ1-2, with 7 bases fitting TRBD1. Germline V CDR1 and CDR2: SGHRS, YFSETQ. V lost 5 bases, J lost 4 bases, and 5 bases stayed unmatched. This CDR3 contains 13 residues. The CDR3 DNA follows: TGCGCCAGCAGACCGACAGGGTCCTATGGCTACACCTTC. As protein: CASRPTGSYGYTF.

The rearrangement links TRBV4-2 to TRBJ2-3, with D hard to call. CDR3 length: 15 amino acids. CDR1 is LGHNA and CDR2 is YNFKEQ in the germline V gene. V gave up 0 bases and J gave up 2 bases, with 9 bases separating them. Here the CDR3 reads CASSQDWAFTDTQYF. Written as DNA, the CDR3 is TGTGCCAGCAGCCAAGATTGGGCGTTCACAGATACGCAGTATTTT.

CDR3 loop: CASTEGGTGNYGYTF. CDR3 in DNA: TGTGCCAGCACCGAGGGAGGGACAGGGAACTATGGCTACACCTTC. The chain combines TRBV6-5 with TRBJ1-2; 9 bases map to TRBD1. CDR1 is MNHEY and CDR2 is SVGAGI in the germline V gene. The junction had 8 bases not matched to a gene; V was cut back by 7 bases and J by 2 bases. This CDR3 contains 15 residues.

This sequence joins TRBV3-1 (or the pseudogene TRBV3-2) and TRBJ2-2; D may be TRBD1 (5 bases). Germline values: CDR1 LGHDT, CDR2 YNNKEL (reference sequence). This CDR3 region has 16 residues. V was trimmed by 6 bases and J by 1 base, leaving 15 bases between them. CDR3 region: CASSRGQARNTGELFF. CDR3 coding DNA: TGTGCCAGCAGTCGAGGACAAGCCCGGAACACCGGGGAGCTGTTTTTT.

This clone showed up just once. CDR3 sequence: CASSFRLGPNTGELFF. The CDR3 DNA reads TGTGCCAGCAGTTTCAGGTTGGGCCCGAACACCGGGGAGCTGTTTTTT. This chain uses TRBV2 with TRBJ2-2; no clear D. Germline V gives CDR1 SNHLY, CDR2 FYNNEI. The CDR3 sequence is 16 residues long. Trimming shortened V by 5 bases and J by 0 bases, and 13 bases separated the two germline ends.

The gene calls are TRBV9 and TRBJ1-4, with D tentatively TRBD1 (6 bases). V was clipped by 0 bases and J by 5 bases, with 14 bases between them. CDR3 size: 16 residues. Per germline, CDR1 SGDLS and CDR2 YYNGEE. The DNA for the CDR3 is TGTGCCAGCAGCGTAGGCGGGGGCCGCTCCAATGAAAAACTGTTTTTT. Protein sequence: CASSVGGGRSNEKLFF.

The V gene is TRBV18, the J gene TRBJ2-2; no clear D gene. This CDR3 contains 15 residues. The V gene lost 1 base and the J gene lost 1 base, with 7 bases spanning the gap. CDR1 is KGHSH and CDR2 is LQKENI in the germline V gene. In DNA, the CDR3 is TGTGCCAGCTCACCACGCCAGGTGAACACCGGGGAGCTGTTTTTT. Translated, it gives CASSPRQVNTGELFF.

This clone is a singleton in its sample. The chain employs TRBV5-4 and TRBJ2-7; TRBD1 matches 11 bases. The junction had 12 bases not matched to a gene; V was cut back by 4 bases and J by 0 bases. Germline assignment: CDR1 SGHNT and CDR2 YYREEE (reference sequence). This CDR3 is built from 18 residues. The CDR3 DNA sequence: TGTGCCAGCAGCCTCACCCCTAGGACAGGGGGCTCCTCCTACGAGCAGTACTTC. This encodes CASSLTPRTGGSSYEQYF.

The chain combines TRBV5-5 with TRBJ1-6; D is uncertain. The V gene's germline CDR1 is SGHKS and CDR2 YYEKEE (reference sequence). The V and J ends lost 0 bases and 4 bases respectively, with 8 bases between them. This CDR3 is 15 amino acids long. Written as DNA, the CDR3 is TGTGCCAGCAGCTTGGCGAGGACTTATAATTCACCCCTCCACTTT. Its translation: CASSLARTYNSPLHF.

The chain is built from TRBV11-2 and TRBJ2-6, with TRBD2 matching 11 bases. The germline V gene has CDR1 SGHAT and CDR2 FQNNGV. This CDR3 comprises 19 residues. J lost 0 bases, V lost 1 base, and 5 bases had no gene match. The CDR3 loop reads CASSLALAGGFSGANVLTF. The CDR3, as DNA: TGTGCCAGCAGCTTAGCCCTAGCGGGGGGTTTCTCTGGGGCCAACGTCCTGACTTTC. Based on the CDR3 plus reference TRBV11-2 and TRBJ2-6, the full variable domain is EAGVAQSPRYKIIEKRQSVAFWCNPISGHATLYWYQQILGQGPKLLIQFQNNGVVDDSQLPKDRFSAERLKGVDSTLKIQPAKLEDSAVYLCASSLALAGGFSGANVLTFGAGSRLTVL.

V and J are TRBV6-5 and TRBJ1-2; a possible D gene is TRBD1 (5 bases). The V gene's germline CDR1 is MNHEY and CDR2 SVGAGI. V dropped 8 bases and J dropped 6 bases, with 16 bases sitting between them. The CDR3 length is 13 residues. CDR3 loop: CASGALRRDGYTF. CDR3 bases: TGTGCCAGCGGGGCCCTCCGTAGAGATGGCTACACCTTC.

V gene TRBV5-4 combines with J gene TRBJ2-7; 9 nucleotides match TRBD1. This CDR3 comprises 15 residues. Per germline, CDR1 SGHNT and CDR2 YYREEE (reference sequence). V lost 3 bases and J lost 0; bases outside the gene matches: 4. The CDR3 nucleotides are TGTGCCAGCAGCTCCTGGGACAGGGTCTCCTACGAGCAGTACTTC. Protein product: CASSSWDRVSYEQYF.

V is TRBV27 and J is TRBJ1-1; possible D gene TRBD1, 5 bases. Germline V gene sequence: CDR1 MNHEY, CDR2 SMNVEV (reference sequence). CDR3 length: 12 amino acids. CDR3 nucleotides: TGTGCGGGGGGGTCCGTGAACACTGAAGCTTTCTTT. It translates to CAGGSVNTEAFF.

The chain uses TRBV28 and TRBJ1-2; D possibly corresponds to TRBD1 (6 bases). V dropped 6 bases and J dropped 4 bases, with 15 bases sitting between them. CDR3 size: 14 residues. Germline V gene sequence: CDR1 MDHEN, CDR2 SYDVKM. The CDR3 reads CASRPPGQIYGYTF. The CDR3 DNA reads as TGTGCCAGCAGGCCGCCCGGACAGATCTATGGCTACACCTTC.

The rearrangement uses TRBV24-1 and TRBJ1-4; 12 bases map to TRBD1. The CDR3 runs to 16 residues. In germline, CDR1 is KGHDR, CDR2 SFDVKD. The V and J ends lost 5 bases and 3 bases, in that order; junction bases with no gene match: 3. The CDR3, as DNA: TGTGCCACCAGTGCGGGACAGGGGGCGGCTAATGAAAAACTGTTTTTT. Translated, it gives CATSAGQGAANEKLFF.

V and J are TRBV3-1 (or the pseudogene TRBV3-2) and TRBJ2-7; D might be TRBD2 (5 bases). The CDR3 spans 15 residues. Germline V gene sequence: CDR1 LGHDT, CDR2 YNNKEL (reference sequence). Between the trimmed V and J ends, which lost 2 bases and 0 bases, there was a span of 11 bases. CDR3 in DNA: TGTGCCAGCAGCCAAAATGAAGCGGTCTCCTACGAGCAGTACTTC. It encodes CASSQNEAVSYEQYF.

This chain uses TRBV5-1 with TRBJ2-1; the D gene is possibly TRBD2 (5 bases). The CDR3 extends over 15 amino acids. Germline V gene lookup returns CDR1 SGHRS and CDR2 YFSETQ. V shed 2 bases and J shed 2 bases, with 11 bases lying between them. Here the CDR3 reads CASSFEGSPYNEQFF. CDR3 nucleotides: TGCGCCAGCAGCTTTGAGGGAAGCCCCTACAATGAGCAGTTCTTC.

CDR3 amino acids: CASRRQDKNIQYF. The CDR3 nucleotides are TGTGCCAGCAGGCGACAGGACAAAAACATTCAGTACTTC. The chain combines TRBV6-5 with TRBJ2-4; possible D gene TRBD1, 6 bases. In germline, CDR1 is MNHEY, CDR2 SVGAGI. V lost 6 bases and J 3 bases, leaving 9 bases between the germline ends. The CDR3 spans 13 residues.

The chain carries TRBV11-2 and TRBJ2-1; D not resolved. V lost 5 bases, J lost 4 bases, and 12 bases lay in between. The CDR3 is 14 amino acids. Germline CDR1 reads SGHAT; CDR2 reads FQNNGV. The CDR3 sequence: CASSLVAGYNEQFF. DNA for the CDR3: TGTGCCAGCAGCCTCGTCGCCGGTTACAATGAGCAGTTCTTC.

This clone showed up just a few times. The chain recombines TRBV19 with TRBJ2-7; D remains unclear. The germline V gene encodes CDR1 LNHDA and CDR2 SQIVND (reference sequence). Trimming removed 5 bases from V and 0 bases from J, with 14 bases in between. This CDR3 spans 15 amino acids. CDR3 region: CASSLGYSSSYEQYF. DNA for the CDR3: TGTGCCAGTAGTTTGGGCTATTCGAGCTCCTACGAGCAGTACTTC.

This clone was seen only once. The chain is built from TRBV24-1 and TRBJ2-7; 9 nucleotides match TRBD1. CDR1 is KGHDR, CDR2 SFDVKD, per germline. This CDR3 contains 18 residues. V shed 4 bases, J shed 0 bases, and the junction held 12 bases outside the gene matches. DNA of the CDR3: TGTGCCACCAGTGAGCCGGGACAGGGTGTTCAGAGCTCCTACGAGCAGTACTTC. Its translation: CATSEPGQGVQSSYEQYF.

V usage is TRBV11-2 and J usage is TRBJ2-7; D may be TRBD2 (6 bases). The CDR3 totals 16 residues. Trimming shortened V by 1 base and J by 0 bases, and 13 bases separated the two germline ends. Germline CDR1 reads SGHAT; CDR2 reads FQNNGV. CDR3 amino acids: CASSLARGVHSYEQYF. The CDR3 region has the DNA TGTGCCAGCAGCTTAGCCCGCGGGGTTCACTCCTACGAGCAGTACTTC.

CDR3 in amino acids: CASSRGVSATNEKLFF. Here the CDR3 DNA reads TGCGCCAGCAGCCGCGGCGTAAGTGCAACTAATGAAAAACTGTTTTTT. The chain is built from TRBV5-1 and TRBJ1-4; D gene uncertain. The CDR3 is 16 amino acids. The germline gives CDR1 SGHRS, CDR2 YFSETQ. Trimming stripped 4 bases from V and 0 bases from J, with 13 bases between.